What follows is one TCR beta chain and its context. This clonotype came up many times. Its binding antigen is unknown. Nothing much larger sits one base from this clone, and base qualities are not available. Preparation of the library involved PCR. This sample was sequenced with an Illumina HiSeq 2500. To normalize quantification of the TCRbeta repertoire, the TCR libraries were built with molecular barcoding that relied on unique molecular identifiers. TCRdb took the public reads, trimmed them with fastp at Q25, ran MiXCR for clone calling and kept in-frame beta chains. Each CDR3 protein gets just one entry, which takes the most common genes and DNA from the rows behind it. This sample gives 330,000 or so distinct CDR3 sequences in total; roughly a tenth of them show up just once. The ten largest make up around 7.6% of the sample. There are 14 amino acids in the CDR3, from cysteine to phenylalanine inclusive. Left in the record is the CDR3 DNA by itself, 42 bases read in frame from the first base. The germline V gene gives CDR1 as SGHRS and CDR2 as YFSETQ. The trim is 4 bases for V and 2 bases for J, with a gap of 13 bases between the germline ends.

This specimen's treatment or condition label, per the study, means: allogeneic hematopoietic cell transplantation with graft depleted of TCRalphabeta T cells and CD19 B cells. TCRalphabeta/CD19-depleted allogeneic hematopoietic cell grafts were given to the transplant recipients, all of whom were children. The source of the sample is a study of T-cell reconstitution after alpha-beta-depleted transplantation in children (dated by TCRdb to 2016 to 2018). Concerning the study at large: Using TCR repertoire profiling, the study quantitatively followed how T-cell immune reconstitution unfolded in children after TCRalphabeta/CD19-depleted allogeneic hematopoietic cell transplantation. Summary of the overall study and its limitations: In some patients, the high TCRbeta diversity seen at day 60 was put down to recipient T cells and intrathymic progenitors that had survived conditioning. Hyperexpanded clone frequencies declined over subsequent months; after one year, T-cell counts and TCRbeta diversity were mostly attributed to newly produced T cells. The apparently early recovery of alphabetaT-cell counts about two months after transplant reportedly depended on only several hundred rapidly expanded clones that came from non-depleted graft cells.

This sequence originates from a boy in the first two years of life with acute myeloid leukemia, due to receive a stem cell transplant. The sequencing used PBMCs, collected before TCRalphabeta/CD19-depleted stem cell transplant. The chain is encoded by TRBV5-1 joined to TRBJ2-7; no confident D gene assignment can be made. The CDR3 region has the sequence CASSLQVPPYEQYF. In nucleotides, the sequence is TGCGCCAGCAGCCTCCAGGTTCCCCCCTACGAGCAGTACTTC.